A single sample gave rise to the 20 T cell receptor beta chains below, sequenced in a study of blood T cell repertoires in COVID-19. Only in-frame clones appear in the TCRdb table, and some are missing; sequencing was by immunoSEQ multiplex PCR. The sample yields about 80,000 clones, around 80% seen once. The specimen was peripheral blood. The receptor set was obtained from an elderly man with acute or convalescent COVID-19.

The CDR3 bases are TGTGCCAGCAGCTTATCAGGGACAGGATACTCCTACGAGCAGTACTTC. This codes for CASSLSGTGYSYEQYF. The V and J genes are TRBV5-8 and TRBJ2-7; 8 bases agree with TRBD1. There are 16 residues in the CDR3. The germline CDR1 and CDR2 sequences are SGHTS and YDEGEE. With 2 bases clipped from V and 0 bases from J, the junction kept 7 bases outside the gene matches.

CDR3 nucleotide sequence: TGTGCCAGCTCAACCTCTTCGGAAGGGGACGAGCAGTACTTC. It is translated as CASSTSSEGDEQYF. The rearrangement uses TRBV18 and TRBJ2-7, with a possible D match to TRBD1 (5 bases). Trimming removed 5 bases from V and 5 bases from J, with 16 bases in between. CDR1 is KGHSH and CDR2 is LQKENI in the germline V gene. The CDR3 loop spans 14 amino acids.

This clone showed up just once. The CDR3 region is CASSPRQRGGYNEQFF. CDR3 nucleotides: TGCGCCAGCAGCCCCCGACAGCGGGGGGGATACAATGAGCAGTTCTTC. The rearrangement uses TRBV4-1 and TRBJ2-1, with TRBD2 identical over 10 bases. Germline values: CDR1 MGHRA, CDR2 YSYEKL. V trimming: 4 bases; J trimming: 4 bases; junction bases outside the gene matches: 7. This CDR3 contains 16 residues.

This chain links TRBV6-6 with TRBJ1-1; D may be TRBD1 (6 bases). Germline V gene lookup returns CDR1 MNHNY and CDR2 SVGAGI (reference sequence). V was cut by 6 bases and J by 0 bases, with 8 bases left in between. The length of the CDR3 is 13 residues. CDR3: CASRRTVNTEAFF. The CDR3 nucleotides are TGTGCCAGCAGAAGGACAGTGAACACTGAAGCTTTCTTT.

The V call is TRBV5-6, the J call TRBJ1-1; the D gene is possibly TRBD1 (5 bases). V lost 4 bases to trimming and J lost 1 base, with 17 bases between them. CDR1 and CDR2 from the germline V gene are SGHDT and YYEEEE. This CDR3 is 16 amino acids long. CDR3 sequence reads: CASSILYDSRNTEAFF. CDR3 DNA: TGTGCCAGCAGCATATTATATGACAGCCGGAACACTGAAGCTTTCTTT.

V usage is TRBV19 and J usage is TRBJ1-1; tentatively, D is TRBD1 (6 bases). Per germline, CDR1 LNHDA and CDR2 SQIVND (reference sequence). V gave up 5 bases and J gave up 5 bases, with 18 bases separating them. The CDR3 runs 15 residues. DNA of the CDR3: TGTGCCAGTAGTCCCGGACGAGGGGGACATACTGAAGCTTTCTTT. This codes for CASSPGRGGHTEAFF.

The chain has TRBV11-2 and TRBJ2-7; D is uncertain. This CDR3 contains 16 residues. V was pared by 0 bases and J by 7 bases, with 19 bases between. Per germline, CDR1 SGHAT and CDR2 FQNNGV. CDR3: CASSLEMGSLNSEQYF. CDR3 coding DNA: TGTGCCAGCAGCTTAGAGATGGGCAGCCTGAATAGTGAGCAGTACTTC.

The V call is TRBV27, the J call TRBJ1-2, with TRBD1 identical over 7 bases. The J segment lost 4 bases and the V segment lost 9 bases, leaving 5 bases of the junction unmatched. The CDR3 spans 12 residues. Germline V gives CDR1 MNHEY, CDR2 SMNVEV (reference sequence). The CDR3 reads CASGTELYGYTF. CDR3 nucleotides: TGTGCCAGTGGGACAGAACTCTATGGCTACACCTTC.

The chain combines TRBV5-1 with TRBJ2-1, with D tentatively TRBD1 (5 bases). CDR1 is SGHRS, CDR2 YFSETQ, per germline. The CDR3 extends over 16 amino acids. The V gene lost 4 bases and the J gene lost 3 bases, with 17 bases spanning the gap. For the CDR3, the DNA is TGCGCCAGCAGCCCTTTTAACAGGAGCAGCTACAATGAGCAGTTCTTC. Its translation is CASSPFNRSSYNEQFF.

CDR3 sequence: CASSPLAGGNSGANVLTF. The DNA for the CDR3 is TGTGCCAGCAGCCCACTAGCGGGGGGTAACTCTGGGGCCAACGTCCTGACTTTC. The J gene is TRBJ2-6, the V gene TRBV11-3, with TRBD2 matching 12 bases. The germline CDR1 and CDR2 sequences are SGHNT and YENEEA. The CDR3 length is 18 residues. V lost 5 bases to trimming and J lost 0 bases; unmatched junction nucleotides: 5. Looking up the rest from reference TRBV11-3 and TRBJ2-6 gives the full variable domain: EAGVVQSPRYKIIEKKQPVAFWCNPISGHNTLYWYLQNLGQGPELLIRYENEEAVDDSQLPKDRFSAERLKGVDSTLKIQPAELGDSAVYLCASSPLAGGNSGANVLTFGAGSRLTVL.

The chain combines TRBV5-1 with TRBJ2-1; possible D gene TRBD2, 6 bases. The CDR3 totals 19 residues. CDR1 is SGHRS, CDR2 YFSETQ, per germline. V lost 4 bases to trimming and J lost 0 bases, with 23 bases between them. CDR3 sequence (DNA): TGCGCCAGCAGCCCCCTACTAGCCGGGGCCGCGATCTCCTACAATGAGCAGTTCTTC. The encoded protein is CASSPLLAGAAISYNEQFF.

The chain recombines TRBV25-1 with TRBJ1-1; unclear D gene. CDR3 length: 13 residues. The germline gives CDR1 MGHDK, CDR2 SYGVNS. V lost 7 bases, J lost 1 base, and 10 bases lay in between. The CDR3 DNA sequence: TGTGCCAGCAAGCTCGGTTGGAACACTGAAGCTTTCTTT. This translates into CASKLGWNTEAFF.

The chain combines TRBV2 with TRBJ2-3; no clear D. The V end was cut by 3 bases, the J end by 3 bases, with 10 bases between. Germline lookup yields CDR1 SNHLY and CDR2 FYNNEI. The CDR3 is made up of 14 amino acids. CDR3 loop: CASSESQNTDTQYF. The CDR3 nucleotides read TGTGCCAGCAGTGAGTCACAGAATACAGATACGCAGTATTTT.

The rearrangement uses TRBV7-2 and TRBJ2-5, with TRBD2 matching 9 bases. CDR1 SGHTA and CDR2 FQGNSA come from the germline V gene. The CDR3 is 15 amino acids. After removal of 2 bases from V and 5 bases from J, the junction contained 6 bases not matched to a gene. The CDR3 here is CASSLSRGGPETQYF. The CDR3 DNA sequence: TGTGCCAGCAGCTTATCGCGGGGGGGCCCTGAGACCCAGTACTTC.

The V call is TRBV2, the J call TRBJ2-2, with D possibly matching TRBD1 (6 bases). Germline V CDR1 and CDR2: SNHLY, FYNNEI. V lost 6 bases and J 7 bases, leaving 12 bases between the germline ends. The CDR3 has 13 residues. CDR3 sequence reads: CASRYREIGELFF. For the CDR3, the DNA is TGTGCCAGCAGGTACAGGGAAATCGGGGAGCTGTTTTTT. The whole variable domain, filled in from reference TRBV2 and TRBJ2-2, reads EPEVTQTPSHQVTQMGQEVILRCVPISNHLYFYWYRQILGQKVEFLVSFYNNEISEKSEIFDDQFSVERPDGSNFTLKIRSTKLEDSAMYFCASRYREIGELFFGEGSRLTVL.

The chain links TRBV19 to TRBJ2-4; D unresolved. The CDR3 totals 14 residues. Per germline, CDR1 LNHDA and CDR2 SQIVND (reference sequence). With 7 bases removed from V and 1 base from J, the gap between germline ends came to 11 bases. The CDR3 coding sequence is TGTGCCAGTAAGCAGACTGTGGCCAAAAACATTCAGTACTTC. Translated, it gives CASKQTVAKNIQYF.

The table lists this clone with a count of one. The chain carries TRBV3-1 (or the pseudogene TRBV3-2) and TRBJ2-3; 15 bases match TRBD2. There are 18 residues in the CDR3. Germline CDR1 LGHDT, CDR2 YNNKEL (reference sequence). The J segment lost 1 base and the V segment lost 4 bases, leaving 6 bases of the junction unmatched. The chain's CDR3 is CASSLGTSGGRRTDTQYF. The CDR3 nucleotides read TGTGCCAGCAGCCTAGGGACTAGCGGGGGGAGGCGCACAGATACGCAGTATTTT.

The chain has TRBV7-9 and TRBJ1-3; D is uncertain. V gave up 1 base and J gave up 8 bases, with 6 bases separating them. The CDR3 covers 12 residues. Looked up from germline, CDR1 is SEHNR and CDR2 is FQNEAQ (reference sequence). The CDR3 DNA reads TGTGCCAGCAGCTTAGGAGTGGACACCATATATTTT. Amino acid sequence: CASSLGVDTIYF.

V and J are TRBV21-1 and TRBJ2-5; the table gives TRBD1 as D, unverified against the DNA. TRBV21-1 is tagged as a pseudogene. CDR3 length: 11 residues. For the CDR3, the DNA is TGTGCCAGCAGCAATGGCGAGACCCAGTACTTC. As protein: CASSNGETQYF.

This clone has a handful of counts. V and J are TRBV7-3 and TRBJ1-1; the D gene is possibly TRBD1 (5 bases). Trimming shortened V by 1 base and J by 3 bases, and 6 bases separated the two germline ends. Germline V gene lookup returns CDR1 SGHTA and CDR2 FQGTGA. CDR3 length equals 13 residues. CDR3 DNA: TGTGCCAGCAGCTTAAGGGGGGACACTGAAGCTTTCTTT. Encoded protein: CASSLRGDTEAFF.